This TCR beta chain is from a study of T cell responses to AZD1222 COVID-19 vaccine. The study, taken as a whole, reports: Vaccine-associated CD4 TCRs ranged over spike, dominating at 160-218 and 743-854. Spike-specific TCRs gained breadth and depth after people received two AZD1222 doses.

On this clone itself: Its antigen is still unknown.

Generated by immunoSEQ multiplex PCR, the TCRdb table keeps only in-frame clones and is missing some. The sample lists roughly 180,000 clones; about 91% were seen once. Researchers grouped second doses given at about 4 or about 12 weeks into one pool. The starting material was peripheral blood, obtained 28 days after the second AZD1222 dose. This TCR was recovered from an adult who received the AZD1222 COVID-19 vaccine.

CDR3 nucleotide sequence: TGTGCCAGCAGCCAATCCCGGGCTAGCGGGAGGGTGGAAGAGACCCAGTACTTC. Encoded protein: CASSQSRASGRVEETQYF. This rearrangement joins TRBV3-1 (or the pseudogene TRBV3-2) to TRBJ2-5; 12 bases are shared with TRBD2. The CDR3 length is 18 residues. Losses at the gene ends were 2 bases for V and 3 bases for J; bases not matched to a gene: 10. Germline-derived CDR1 and CDR2 are LGHDT and YNNKEL (reference sequence).